This TCR beta chain was sequenced in a study of T cells in Graves' hyperthyroidism and ophthalmopathy. The CDR3 sequence is 13 residues long. The germline CDR1 and CDR2 sequences are MNHNS and SASEGT. Trimming shortened V by 4 bases and J by 2 bases, and 9 bases separated the two germline ends. The investigators amplified TCR beta CDR3 regions from RNA transcripts. A first-round RT-PCR of the TCR CDR3 used the HTBI primer set. TCRdb re-derived calls from the multiplex PCR reads in MiXCR, one entry per CDR3 protein. The sample includes hundreds of thousands of distinct CDR3 sequences, roughly 16% of them seen just once. Ten or more counts support this clonotype.

Sequencing was done on a sample of blood. This clonotype was sampled from a woman in her 40s with Graves' ophthalmopathy. V usage is TRBV6-1 and J usage is TRBJ2-7, with D perhaps TRBD2 (6 bases). The CDR3 region is CASSGRETYEQYF. The CDR3 DNA follows: TGTGCCAGCAGTGGGAGGGAAACCTACGAGCAGTACTTC.